This passage covers 9 T cell receptor beta chains from one sample sequenced in a study of T-cell memory formation after mild COVID-19. TCRdb processed the 5' RACE reads anew with MiXCR; each CDR3 protein has one entry. The table records about 250,000 distinct CDR3 sequences, 15% of them present only once. Sequences were obtained from PBMCs or a T cell subset sorted from them (not recorded which). These receptors originate from an adult woman who had mild COVID-19 (a few samples of this study predate the infection). Cell type and time point are not known.

The chain recombines TRBV29-1 with TRBJ1-2; D may be TRBD1 (5 bases). The CDR3 is made up of 16 amino acids. Trimming took off 4 bases at V and 6 bases at J, with 24 bases between the two ends. Germline V gene lookup returns CDR1 SQVTM and CDR2 ANQGSEA. CDR3 in amino acids: CSVVLKSRARYHGYTF. The CDR3 nucleotides are TGCAGCGTTGTCCTGAAATCCAGGGCGCGGTACCATGGCTACACCTTC.

The gene calls are TRBV10-3 and TRBJ1-1, with 10 positions matching TRBD1. CDR1 and CDR2 (germline): ENHRY, SYGVKD. V shed 3 bases, J shed 3 bases, and the junction held 1 base outside the gene matches. The CDR3 is made up of 14 amino acids. The CDR3 loop reads CAISEGTGDTEAFF. The CDR3 nucleotides read TGTGCCATCAGTGAAGGGACAGGGGACACTGAAGCTTTCTTT.

This clonotype was picked up many times. The chain recombines TRBV11-2 with TRBJ2-3; 11 bases match TRBD2. The CDR3 totals 14 residues. Germline trimming cut 4 bases from V and 4 bases from J; bases unmatched to any gene: 1. From germline, CDR1 is SGHAT and CDR2 FQNNGV. CDR3 sequence (DNA): TGTGCCAGCAGCTCGACTAGCGGGGCAGATACGCAGTATTTT. Protein product: CASSSTSGADTQYF.

The rearrangement joins TRBV19 to TRBJ1-1; 11 positions match TRBD1. The CDR3 runs 16 residues. Germline loops: CDR1 LNHDA, CDR2 SQIVND (reference sequence). Trimming removed 6 bases from V and 4 bases from J; junction bases left unmatched: 10. In DNA form, the CDR3 reads TGTGCCAGTAGGACCCAACCGGGACAGGGGGGCACTGAAGCTTTCTTT. Protein: CASRTQPGQGGTEAFF.

A word on this clonotype: A junction end diverges from the germline sequence, so it may reflect a read error. The V and J genes are TRBV7-7 and TRBJ2-1, with D maybe TRBD2 (5 bases). Germline CDR1 and CDR2: SSHAT and FNYEAQ (reference sequence). This CDR3 has 13 residues. The CDR3, as DNA: TGTGCTAGCAGCTTAGGGCAAACTAGTGTGCAGTTCTTC. This codes for CASSLGQTSVQFF. The variable domain in full, completed from reference TRBV7-7 and TRBJ2-1, reads GAGVSQSPRYKVTKRGQDVTLRCDPISSHATLYWYQQALGQGPEFLTYFNYEAQPDKSGLPSDRFSAERPEGSISTLTIQRTEQRDSAMYRCASSLGQTSVQFFGPGTRLTVL.

This sequence joins TRBV12-5 and TRBJ2-1; D is ambiguous. CDR1 is LGHNT, CDR2 FRNRAP, per germline. The CDR3 runs 12 residues. Between the trimmed V and J ends, which lost 6 bases and 9 bases, there was a span of 12 bases. CDR3 sequence: CASGTDTPEQFF. In DNA, the CDR3 is TGTGCTAGTGGGACCGACACACCTGAGCAGTTCTTC.

This clonotype came up a few times. This rearrangement joins TRBV18 to TRBJ2-2; 7 positions match TRBD1. CDR3 length: 14 amino acids. The V and J ends lost 6 bases and 6 bases, in that order; junction bases with no gene match: 7. The V gene's germline CDR1 is KGHSH and CDR2 LQKENI. CDR3 loop: CASSPSTGSGELFF. DNA of the CDR3: TGTGCCAGCTCGCCCTCGACAGGGTCCGGGGAGCTGTTTTTT.

The chain links TRBV7-9 to TRBJ2-3, with D perhaps matching TRBD1 (8 bases). The V gene lost 2 bases and the J gene lost 1 base, with 10 bases spanning the gap. The length of the CDR3 is 15 residues. Germline loops: CDR1 SEHNR, CDR2 FQNEAQ (reference sequence). This CDR3 is CASSLTGGGTDTQYF. Here the CDR3 DNA reads TGTGCCAGCAGCTTAACAGGGGGGGGCACAGATACGCAGTATTTT.

The J gene is TRBJ2-7, the V gene TRBV5-1; possibly TRBD1 for D (5 bases). The CDR3 is made up of 18 amino acids. Germline-derived CDR1 and CDR2 are SGHRS and YFSETQ. The V end lost 0 bases, the J end lost 2 bases, and 21 bases lay between the germline ends. CDR3 coding DNA: TGCGCCAGCAGCTTGGGAGGCGCATTACAGGTCCTCCCCTACGAGCAGTACTTC. As protein: CASSLGGALQVLPYEQYF.